Shown below are 10 T cell receptor beta chains from a single sample sequenced in a study of blood T cells in healthy people across ages. PCR was performed a second time for about 6 to 12 cycles using a sample-barcoded 5' primer and a J-beta primer mix. TCRdb reprocessed the 5' RACE reads via MiXCR and lists one record per CDR3 protein. Of 1.5 million to 2 million distinct CDR3 sequences detected, roughly 27% appear once; the ten largest clones hold around 7.7%. The sample was blood. These TCRs come from a woman aged 25 to 39 in good health.

The J gene is TRBJ2-1, the V gene TRBV27; 7 nucleotides agree with TRBD1. The germline gives CDR1 MNHEY, CDR2 SMNVEV (reference sequence). The V and J ends lost 6 bases and 7 bases, in that order; junction bases with no gene match: 12. The CDR3 runs 15 residues. The CDR3 bases are TGTGCCAGCAGGCTGGGACAGTTGCTTCCAAATGAGCAGTTCTTC. Amino acids: CASRLGQLLPNEQFF.

The rearrangement uses TRBV12-3 or TRBV12-4 and TRBJ1-4, with a tentative D call TRBD1 (6 bases). CDR3 length: 14 amino acids. V gave up 5 bases and J gave up 12 bases, with 19 bases separating them. CDR3 nucleotides: TGTGCCAGCAGTCCCGAGGGGGATTCGGAGGAACTGTTTTTT. Its protein is CASSPEGDSEELFF.

The chain uses TRBV29-1 and TRBJ2-5; a possible D gene is TRBD1 (6 bases). Germline V gene lookup returns CDR1 SQVTM and CDR2 ANQGSEA. There are 13 residues in the CDR3. V lost 6 bases and J lost 6, with 17 bases in between. The CDR3 bases are TGCAGCGTGGATACGACAGGAACGAAGACCCAGTACTTC. Amino acids: CSVDTTGTKTQYF.

This clonotype came up many times. The chain joins TRBV7-2 to TRBJ1-5, with TRBD1 as a possible D gene (5 bases). The germline V gene has CDR1 SGHTA and CDR2 FQGNSA. V lost 6 bases to trimming and J lost 0 bases, with 12 bases between them. This CDR3 is 15 amino acids long. The CDR3 nucleotides read TGTGCCAGCAGTAGCAACAGGAATAGCAATCAGCCCCAGCATTTT. This codes for CASSSNRNSNQPQHF.

This clonotype occurred a few times. A much larger clonotype is one base distant, so this may be a read error. The V gene is TRBV20-1, the J gene TRBJ2-6; D remains unclear. This CDR3 comprises 14 residues. Germline CDR1 is DFQATT and CDR2 is SNEGSKA (reference sequence). The CDR3 nucleotides read TGCAGTGCTGGGCGGAGCTCTGAGGCCAACGTCCTGACTTTC. Translating gives CSAGRSSEANVLTF.

The rearrangement joins TRBV12-3 or TRBV12-4 to TRBJ2-1, with 12 nucleotides matching TRBD1. The CDR3 contains 17 residues. V shed 2 bases and J 4 bases; nucleotides not matched to a gene: 6. The CDR3 bases are TGTGCCAGCAGTTTATTGGGACAGGGGGCGCGGTACAATGAGCAGTTCTTC. It translates to CASSLLGQGARYNEQFF.

This clonotype was seen a handful of times. A read error may produce the germline difference seen at one junction end. V gene TRBV2 combines with J gene TRBJ2-3; perhaps TRBD1 as D (6 bases). Germline values: CDR1 SNHLY, CDR2 FYNNEI. This CDR3 spans 12 amino acids. CDR3 loop: CASREGGDTQYF. The CDR3 region has the DNA TGTGCCAGCAGGGAAGGGGGAGATACGCAGTATTTT.

DNA of the CDR3: TGTGCCAGCAGTTTGGGACAGGGGGGTAAGGGCAATCAGCCCCAGCATTTT. Amino acids: CASSLGQGGKGNQPQHF. This chain connects TRBV6-5 to TRBJ1-5; 11 positions match TRBD1. The CDR3 runs 17 residues. The J segment lost 2 bases and the V segment lost 4 bases, leaving 7 bases of the junction unmatched. Germline CDR1 is MNHEY and CDR2 is SVGAGI.

This chain links TRBV7-6 with TRBJ2-3; 10 bases agree with TRBD2. Germline assignment: CDR1 SGHVS and CDR2 FNYEAQ. This CDR3 is built from 16 residues. Trimming cost V 0 bases and J 6 bases; bases outside gene matches: 6. The CDR3 loop reads CASSLASGGSRDTQYF. CDR3 sequence (DNA): TGTGCCAGCAGCTTAGCTAGCGGGGGGTCCAGGGATACGCAGTATTTT.

This clonotype was detected a few times. The chain is built from TRBV5-1 and TRBJ1-4; D gene unclear. The CDR3 contains 14 residues. Germline V CDR1 and CDR2: SGHRS, YFSETQ. V lost 1 base and J lost 3, with 7 bases in between. CDR3: CASSLSPANEKLFF. CDR3 coding DNA: TGCGCCAGCAGCTTGTCCCCAGCTAATGAAAAACTGTTTTTT.